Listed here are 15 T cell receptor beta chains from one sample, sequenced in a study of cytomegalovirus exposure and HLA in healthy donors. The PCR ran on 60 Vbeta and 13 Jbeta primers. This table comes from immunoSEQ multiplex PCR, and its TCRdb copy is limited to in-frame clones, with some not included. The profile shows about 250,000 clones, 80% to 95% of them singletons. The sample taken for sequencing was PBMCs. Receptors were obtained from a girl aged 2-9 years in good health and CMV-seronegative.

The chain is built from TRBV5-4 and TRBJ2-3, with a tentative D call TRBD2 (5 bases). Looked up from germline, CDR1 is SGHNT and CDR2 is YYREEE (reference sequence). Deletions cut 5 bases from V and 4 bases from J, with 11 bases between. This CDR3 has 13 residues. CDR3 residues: CASSGGGADTQYF. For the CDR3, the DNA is TGTGCCAGCAGTGGAGGAGGAGCAGATACGCAGTATTTT.

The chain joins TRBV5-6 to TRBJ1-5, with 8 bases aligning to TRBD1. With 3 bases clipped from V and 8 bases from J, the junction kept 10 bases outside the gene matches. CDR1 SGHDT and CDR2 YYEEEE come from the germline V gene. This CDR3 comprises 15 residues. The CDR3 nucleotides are TGTGCCAGCAGCTCGGGACAGGCTGCAGTGAAGCCCCAGCATTTT. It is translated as CASSSGQAAVKPQHF.

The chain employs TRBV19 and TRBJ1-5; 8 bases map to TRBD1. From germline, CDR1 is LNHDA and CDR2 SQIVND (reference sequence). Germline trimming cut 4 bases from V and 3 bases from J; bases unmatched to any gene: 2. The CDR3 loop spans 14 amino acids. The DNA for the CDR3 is TGTGCCAGTAGTAGGACAGGGTTCAATCAGCCCCAGCATTTT. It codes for CASSRTGFNQPQHF.

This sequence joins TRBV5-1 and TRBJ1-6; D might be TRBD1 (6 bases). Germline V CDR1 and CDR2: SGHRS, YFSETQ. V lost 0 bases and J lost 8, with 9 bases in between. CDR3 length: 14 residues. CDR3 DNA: TGCGCCAGCAGCTTGGAGGCAGGGGATTCACCCCTCCACTTT. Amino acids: CASSLEAGDSPLHF.

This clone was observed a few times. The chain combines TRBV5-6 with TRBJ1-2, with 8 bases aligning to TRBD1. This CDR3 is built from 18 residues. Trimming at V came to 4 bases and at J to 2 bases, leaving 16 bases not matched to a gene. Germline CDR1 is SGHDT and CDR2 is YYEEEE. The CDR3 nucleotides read TGTGCCAGCAGCCCAACCAGGACAGGGCGAAACGAAAACTATGGCTACACCTTC. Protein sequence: CASSPTRTGRNENYGYTF.

The CDR3 loop reads CASSPPVQTPYEQYF. The CDR3 DNA is TGTGCCAGCTCACCACCGGTACAGACCCCCTACGAGCAGTACTTC. This rearrangement joins TRBV18 to TRBJ2-7; D uncertain. V lost 0 bases and J lost 2, with 11 bases in between. The germline V gene has CDR1 KGHSH and CDR2 LQKENI. The length of the CDR3 is 15 residues. Looking up the rest from reference TRBV18 and TRBJ2-7 gives the full variable domain: NAGVMQNPRHLVRRRGQEARLRCSPMKGHSHVYWYRQLPEEGLKFMVYLQKENIIDESGMPKERFSAEFPKEGPSILRIQQVVRGDSAAYFCASSPPVQTPYEQYFGPGTRLTVT.

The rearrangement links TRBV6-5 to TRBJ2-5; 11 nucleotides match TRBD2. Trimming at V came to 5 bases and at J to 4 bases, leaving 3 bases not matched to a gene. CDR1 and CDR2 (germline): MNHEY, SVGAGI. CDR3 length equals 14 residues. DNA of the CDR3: TGTGCCAGCAGTCTACTAGCGGGAGTAGAGACCCAGTACTTC. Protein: CASSLLAGVETQYF.

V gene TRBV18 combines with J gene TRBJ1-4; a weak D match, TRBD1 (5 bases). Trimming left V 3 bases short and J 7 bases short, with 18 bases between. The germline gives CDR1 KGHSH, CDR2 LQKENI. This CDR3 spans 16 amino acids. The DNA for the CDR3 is TGTGCCAGCTCACCCAACACCCAAGGGGCGAGTGAAAAACTGTTTTTT. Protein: CASSPNTQGASEKLFF.

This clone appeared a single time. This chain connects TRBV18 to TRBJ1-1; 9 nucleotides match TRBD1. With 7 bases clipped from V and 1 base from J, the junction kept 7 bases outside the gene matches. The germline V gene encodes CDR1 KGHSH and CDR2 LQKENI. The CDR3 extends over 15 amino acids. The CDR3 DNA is TGTGCCAGCTTCCCCCGGGACAGGGCGAACACTGAAGCTTTCTTT. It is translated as CASFPRDRANTEAFF. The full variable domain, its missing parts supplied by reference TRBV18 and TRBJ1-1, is NAGVMQNPRHLVRRRGQEARLRCSPMKGHSHVYWYRQLPEEGLKFMVYLQKENIIDESGMPKERFSAEFPKEGPSILRIQQVVRGDSAAYFCASFPRDRANTEAFFGQGTRLTVV.

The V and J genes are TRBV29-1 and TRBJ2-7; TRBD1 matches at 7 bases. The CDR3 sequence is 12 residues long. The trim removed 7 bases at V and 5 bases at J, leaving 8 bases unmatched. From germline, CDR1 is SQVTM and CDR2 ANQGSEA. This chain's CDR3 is CSGKTGTNEQYF. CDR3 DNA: TGCAGCGGAAAGACAGGGACGAACGAGCAGTACTTC.

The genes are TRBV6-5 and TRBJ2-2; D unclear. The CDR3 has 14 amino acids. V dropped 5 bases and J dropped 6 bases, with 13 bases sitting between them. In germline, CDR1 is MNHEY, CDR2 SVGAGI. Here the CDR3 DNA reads TGTGCCAGCAGTCAGAATCACGGAGCCGGGGAGCTGTTTTTT. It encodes CASSQNHGAGELFF.

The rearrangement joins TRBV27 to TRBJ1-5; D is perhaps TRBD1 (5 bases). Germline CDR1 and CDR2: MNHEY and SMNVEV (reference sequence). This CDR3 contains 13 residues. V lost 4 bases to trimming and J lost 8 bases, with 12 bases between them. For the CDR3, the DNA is TGTGCCAGCAGTTCCAGGGTCCGGGAGCCCCAGCATTTT. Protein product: CASSSRVREPQHF.

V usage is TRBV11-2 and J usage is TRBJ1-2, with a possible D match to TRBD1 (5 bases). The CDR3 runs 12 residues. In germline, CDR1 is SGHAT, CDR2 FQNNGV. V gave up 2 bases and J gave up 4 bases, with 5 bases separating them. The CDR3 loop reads CASSLQGYGYTF. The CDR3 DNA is TGTGCCAGCAGCTTACAGGGCTATGGCTACACCTTC.

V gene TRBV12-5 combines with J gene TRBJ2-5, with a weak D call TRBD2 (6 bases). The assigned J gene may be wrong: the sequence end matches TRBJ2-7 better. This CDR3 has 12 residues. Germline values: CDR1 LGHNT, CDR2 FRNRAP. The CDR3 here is CASGLVAGEQYF. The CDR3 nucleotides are TGTGCTAGTGGTTTGGTAGCGGGCGAGCAGTACTTC.

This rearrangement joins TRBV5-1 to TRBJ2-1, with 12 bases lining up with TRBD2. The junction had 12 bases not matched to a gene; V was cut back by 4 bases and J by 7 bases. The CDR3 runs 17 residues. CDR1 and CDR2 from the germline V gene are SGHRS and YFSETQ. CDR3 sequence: CASSQRQLAGGTNEQFF. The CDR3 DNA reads TGCGCCAGCAGCCAAAGGCAACTAGCGGGAGGTACAAATGAGCAGTTCTTC.